This T cell receptor beta chain was captured in a study of T cells after posttransplantation cyclophosphamide. Study results and caveats: After PTCy, TRB diversity resembled that of CNI/methotrexate controls. Skin or GI-infiltrating T cells shared few TRB sequences with blood. Later post-transplant blood repertoires were often dominated by donor CD8+ memory clones.

The germline V gene has CDR1 SGHTA and CDR2 FQGNSA. CDR3 size: 16 residues. Germline trimming cut 5 bases from V and 2 bases from J; bases unmatched to any gene: 10. Here immunoSEQ multiplex PCR was the method, and the copy in TCRdb shows in-frame clones only, minus some. Recorded here are some 7,100 clones, none singletons. Busulfan-fludarabine conditioning, marrow transplant, and cyclophosphamide on days +3 and +4 were administered. This clone showed up many times. Antigen: not known. The material was PBMCs, obtained after an allogeneic stem cell transplant with post-transplant cyclophosphamide. This sequence joins TRBV7-2 and TRBJ2-5; 8 nucleotides match TRBD1. The clonotype originates from a male patient between 25 and 39 years old who received an allogeneic stem cell transplant from an unrelated donor, was CMV-positive, and had acute and chronic GVHD. Some T cells may be graft donor cells. The CDR3 DNA reads TGTGCCAGCAGCGGATACCTCCGGGACAGGCAAGAGACCCAGTACTTC. Amino acids: CASSGYLRDRQETQYF.